This TCR beta chain was recorded in a study of CXCR3-negative and CXCR3-positive naive CD8 T cells. Findings and limits, study-wide: Partial loss of CXCR3 expression followed cryopreservation; most assays used fresh PBMCs. Naive cells that were CXCR3-positive had more hydrophobic TRB CDR3s (compared with CXCR3-negative naive cells).

With regard to this clonotype: Its antigen remains unidentified.

Naive CD8+ T cells carried a CD45RO-CCR7+CD27+CD95- phenotype. Through 5' RACE with UMI labels, the TRB cDNA libraries were prepared. Following a re-call of the 5' RACE reads, TCRdb has one entry per CDR3 protein and lacks DNA. The ten most abundant clones cover about 0.44% of a sample with 150,000 to 180,000 distinct CDR3 sequences. The receptor was derived from a human donor in good health. Some clones in this sample may be carry-over from other donors' samples. Sequencing used naive CXCR3+ CD8+ T cells from blood. The subset denotes: CD45RO-CCR7+CD27+CD95- naive CD8+ T cells expressing CXCR3 (TNR3+).

The CDR3 is CASSLEGGSIQYF. The rearrangement links TRBV5-1 to TRBJ2-4; checking the TCRdb D call of TRBD2 is not possible without DNA. CDR1 and CDR2 from the germline V gene are SGHRS and YFSETQ. CDR3 size: 13 residues. Drawing the rest from reference TRBV5-1 and TRBJ2-4, the complete variable domain is KAGVTQTPRYLIKTRGQQVTLSCSPISGHRSVSWYQQTPGQGLQFLFEYFSETQRNKGNFPGRFSGRQFSNSRSEMNVSTLELGDSALYLCASSLEGGSIQYFGAGTRLSVL.